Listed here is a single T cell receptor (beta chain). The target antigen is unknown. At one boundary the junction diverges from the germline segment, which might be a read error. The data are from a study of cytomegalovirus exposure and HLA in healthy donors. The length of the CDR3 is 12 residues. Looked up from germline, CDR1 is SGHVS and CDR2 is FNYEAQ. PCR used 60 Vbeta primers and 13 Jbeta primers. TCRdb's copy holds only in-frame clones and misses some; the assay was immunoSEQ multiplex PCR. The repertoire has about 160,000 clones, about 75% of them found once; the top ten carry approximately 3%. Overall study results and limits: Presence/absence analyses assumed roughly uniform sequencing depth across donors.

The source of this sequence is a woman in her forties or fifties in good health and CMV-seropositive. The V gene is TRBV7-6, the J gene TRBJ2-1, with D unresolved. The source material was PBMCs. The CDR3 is CASSRAYNEQFF. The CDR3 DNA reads TGCGCCAGCAGCCGAGCGTACAATGAGCAGTTCTTC.